Below, one T cell receptor beta chain is given with its context. Its antigen is as yet unknown. The data stem from a study of cytomegalovirus exposure and HLA in healthy donors. The wider study: Roughly 92 million unique TCRs, all from HLA-typed donors, were included in an early release of the data. Study outcomes and limitations: Apparent HLA restriction characterized most CMV-associated TCR beta chains in a later analysis. CMV serostatus alone was available as immune exposure information.

Per the germline V gene, CDR1 is SNHLY and CDR2 is FYNNEI. This CDR3 is built from 13 residues. Trimming pared 8 bases from V and 2 bases from J, leaving 12 bases between. Researchers ran the PCR with 60 Vbeta and 13 Jbeta primers. Profiling relied on immunoSEQ multiplex PCR, and the TCRdb table lists in-frame clones only, not all of them. The table records 120,000 to 150,000 clones, over 60% of them present only once. This sequence was found in a man aged 40-55 years in good health and CMV-seropositive. Sequenced sample: PBMCs. V is TRBV2 and J is TRBJ1-1; D is possibly TRBD1 (6 bases). CDR3 region: CASPRDKNTEAFF. The CDR3 DNA sequence: TGTGCCAGCCCTCGGGACAAAAACACTGAAGCTTTCTTT.